This record covers a single T cell receptor (beta chain). Antigen unknown. The sort gate was single viable CD3+CD4+CD8-CD45RO+ cells for memory CD4+ T cells. This entry belongs to a study of memory CD4+ T cells and cytomegalovirus serostatus. Study details: Of the healthy Belgian adults, nine or ten were CMV seropositive and 20 to 30 seronegative.

Assay used: immunoSEQ multiplex PCR; TCRdb lists only in-frame clones, some missing. The sample includes 35,000 to 45,000 clones, 79% of them seen just once. Study-wide results and caveats: CMV serostatus prediction reached median AUC approximately 0.96, or 0.89 with US-trained model.

Source material: memory CD4+ T cells from blood. This sequence was found in an adult in good health and CMV-seropositive.

CDR3 DNA sequence: TGTGCCAGCAGCCGGTGGTCCGGGGTTTCTAGCACAGATACGCAGTATTTT. Translation gives CASSRWSGVSSTDTQYF. The chain joins TRBV4-2 to TRBJ2-3; tentatively, D is TRBD2 (5 bases). The CDR3 loop spans 17 amino acids. Trimming removed 4 bases from V and 0 bases from J, with 17 bases in between. Germline assignment: CDR1 LGHNA and CDR2 YNFKEQ.